This T cell receptor (beta chain) was profiled in a study of T cells in Graves' hyperthyroidism and ophthalmopathy. This clonotype was counted at least ten times. Its antigen is undetermined. Findings of the study overall: Blood shared most expanded thyroid clonotypes above 0.001.

Germline-derived CDR1 and CDR2 are LGHNT and FRNRAP. CDR3 length: 14 residues. V lost 1 base to trimming and J lost 5 bases; unmatched junction nucleotides: 4. Using RNA transcripts as the source, TCR beta CDR3 regions were amplified. TCR CDR3 regions were first amplified by RT-PCR with HTBI primers. From the multiplex PCR reads, TCRdb called clonotypes with MiXCR, one entry per CDR3 protein. The sample has some 210,000 distinct CDR3 sequences; 15% to 20% are singletons. The rearrangement links TRBV12-5 to TRBJ2-7; 8 nucleotides agree with TRBD2. The receptor's source is a man between 50 and 59 years old with Graves' hyperthyroidism. Sequencing was carried out using blood. CDR3 residues: CASGLGRGEDEQYF. In DNA, the CDR3 is TGTGCTAGTGGTTTGGGGCGGGGGGAGGACGAGCAGTACTTC.